The clone carrying this TCR beta chain was seen once. What it binds is unknown. The Oncomine TCR Beta short-read assay was applied to DNA of cultured CD4+ T cells. The genomic DNA was obtained from cultured CD4+ T cells by extraction with the QIAamp micro DNA kit. TCRdb reanalysed the PCR reads using MiXCR and keeps one entry per CDR3 protein. The sample yields 10,000 to 12,000 distinct CDR3 sequences, less than 65% seen once. These data belong to a study of vaccination and CD4 T cells after COVID-19. General observations from the study: For SARS-CoV-2-reactive clonotypes, the median went from approximately 21 to 38, a nonsignificant increase.

Germline V lookup: CDR1 SGHTA, CDR2 FQGTGA. V was pared by 3 bases and J by 4 bases, with 3 bases of the junction left unmatched. This CDR3 region has 14 residues. The treatment was: roughly ten-day PBMC culture with coronavirus spike peptide pools or control peptides (ViraFEST assay). ViraFEST used peptide pools to expand antigen-specific T cells, then sequenced TCRs. This chain uses TRBV7-3 with TRBJ2-3; TRBD1 matches 8 bases. The clonotype comes from a human donor who had recovered from COVID-19. The specimen was CD4+ T cells from blood, cultured in vitro. The CDR3: CASSFTGGADTQYF. The CDR3 DNA sequence: TGTGCCAGCAGCTTCACAGGGGGTGCAGATACGCAGTATTTT.